A selection of T cell receptor beta chains follows, all from one sample in a study of lymphopenia after photon versus proton radiotherapy. Measured with immunoSEQ multiplex PCR; TCRdb has only the in-frame clones, and not every one. The sample lists about 18,000 clones; approximately 82% were seen once. The sample was peripheral blood, taken from a patient treated with proton-based radiotherapy. The receptors originated from a man in his 70s with pancreatic cancer. Each CDR3 is given with its conserved first and last residue. D genes are given only for firm matches. Only part of the rows carry a size: once, few, many, or a class if the clone is expanded.

v_call	d_call	j_call	clone_size	cdr3_aa	cdr3_nt
TRBV5-6	.	TRBJ1-1	.	CASSRITTGGSTEAFF	TGTGCCAGCAGCCGGATTACAACAGGAGGTAGCACTGAAGCTTTCTTT
TRBV5-1	TRBD1	TRBJ1-1	.	CASSYPSTAGTGVHWGNTEAFF	TGCGCCAGCAGTTATCCATCGACGGCCGGGACAGGGGTCCACTGGGGGAACACTGAAGCTTTCTTT
TRBV5-4	.	TRBJ2-1	.	CASSLRGEAYNEQFF	TGTGCCAGCAGCTTAAGAGGCGAGGCCTACAATGAGCAGTTCTTC
TRBV10-3	.	TRBJ1-3	.	CAISVWGPRVGNTIYF	TGTGCCATCAGTGTTTGGGGGCCAAGGGTGGGAAACACCATATATTTT
TRBV11-2	TRBD1	TRBJ1-1	.	CASSRTGTGLPTGAFF	TGTGCCAGCAGCCGAACCGGGACAGGGTTGCCGACGGGAGCTTTCTTT
TRBV30	.	TRBJ1-3	.	CAWMGPSSGTIYF	TGTGCCTGGATGGGCCCCTCCTCCGGCACCATATATTTT
TRBV5-8	.	TRBJ2-7	.	CASSLMMVGGGYYEQYF	TGTGCCAGCAGCTTGATGATGGTGGGGGGAGGATACTACGAGCAGTACTTC
TRBV6-6	TRBD2	TRBJ2-3	.	CASRGTSGGTDTQYF	TGTGCCAGCAGGGGGACTAGCGGGGGCACAGATACGCAGTATTTT
TRBV2	TRBD2	TRBJ2-2	.	CASKSASGRFTGELFF	TGTGCCAGCAAGTCCGCTAGCGGGAGGTTCACCGGGGAGCTGTTTTTT
TRBV19	.	TRBJ2-3	.	CASSPLITGGTDTQYF	TGTGCCAGTAGCCCCTTGATAACGGGGGGCACAGATACGCAGTATTTT
TRBV25-1	.	TRBJ1-1	.	CASSEYGRRGNTEAFF	TGTGCCAGCAGTGAATATGGTAGGCGGGGGAACACTGAAGCTTTCTTT
TRBV12-5	TRBD1	TRBJ2-1	.	CASGPTGNNEQFF	TGTGCTAGTGGACCGACAGGGAACAATGAGCAGTTCTTC
TRBV30	TRBD1	TRBJ1-1	.	CAWSWAGGNTEAFF	TGTGCCTGGAGCTGGGCAGGGGGCAACACTGAAGCTTTCTTT
TRBV6-5	TRBD1	TRBJ2-7	.	CASTPRTGNEQYF	TGTGCCAGCACCCCCAGGACAGGGAACGAGCAGTACTTC
TRBV2	TRBD1	TRBJ1-1	.	CASTEGQGQTLMNTEAFF	TGTGCCAGCACCGAGGGACAGGGCCAAACCCTTATGAACACTGAAGCTTTCTTT
TRBV10-3	.	TRBJ2-1	.	CATAGWRSSFSYNEQFF	TGTGCCACGGCGGGGTGGCGGTCCTCGTTCTCCTACAATGAGCAGTTCTTC
TRBV2	.	TRBJ1-2	few	CASKDSGVRGYTF	TGTGCCAGCAAGGACTCTGGAGTTCGTGGCTACACCTTC
TRBV2	TRBD2	TRBJ2-1	.	CASSLLARFAYNEQFF	TGTGCCAGCAGCTTACTAGCGAGATTTGCCTACAATGAGCAGTTCTTC
TRBV10-1	.	TRBJ2-1	.	CASSEDGTYNEQFF	TGCGCCAGCAGTGAGGACGGAACTTACAATGAGCAGTTCTTC
TRBV5-6	TRBD1	TRBJ2-7	.	CASSRDRILQQYF	TGTGCCAGCAGCCGGGACAGGATCCTTCAGCAGTACTTC
TRBV6-6	.	TRBJ1-2	.	CASSPLLSNYGYTF	TGTGCCAGCAGTCCCCTCTTGAGCAACTATGGCTACACCTTC
TRBV30	TRBD1	TRBJ1-5	.	CAWSVQTGGNQPQHF	TGTGCCTGGAGTGTACAGACAGGGGGCAATCAGCCCCAGCATTTT
TRBV12-5	TRBD1	TRBJ1-1	.	CASGYLRGSSTEAFF	TGTGCTAGTGGTTACCTCAGGGGGTCCTCCACTGAAGCTTTCTTT
TRBV4-2	TRBD1	TRBJ1-1	.	CASSRDPDRLNTEAFF	TGTGCCAGCAGCCGGGACCCGGACAGGTTGAACACTGAAGCTTTCTTT
TRBV5-5	.	TRBJ2-1	.	CASSLMAGPSSYNEQFF	TGTGCCAGCAGCTTGATGGCCGGGCCCAGCTCCTACAATGAGCAGTTCTTC
TRBV12-5	TRBD1	TRBJ1-1	.	CASGSPRTGMNTEAFF	TGTGCTAGTGGTTCCCCGCGGACAGGGATGAACACTGAAGCTTTCTTT
TRBV20-1	.	TRBJ2-7	once	CSAREGRGQYF	TGCAGTGCTAGAGAAGGGCGGGGTCAGTACTTC
TRBV4-2	.	TRBJ2-7	.	CASSPPAAYEQYF	TGTGCCAGCAGCCCTCCTGCTGCCTACGAGCAGTACTTC
TRBV7-9	TRBD2	TRBJ2-5	.	CASSLGASGGAQTQYF	TGTGCCAGCAGCTTAGGGGCTAGCGGGGGGGCCCAGACCCAGTACTTC